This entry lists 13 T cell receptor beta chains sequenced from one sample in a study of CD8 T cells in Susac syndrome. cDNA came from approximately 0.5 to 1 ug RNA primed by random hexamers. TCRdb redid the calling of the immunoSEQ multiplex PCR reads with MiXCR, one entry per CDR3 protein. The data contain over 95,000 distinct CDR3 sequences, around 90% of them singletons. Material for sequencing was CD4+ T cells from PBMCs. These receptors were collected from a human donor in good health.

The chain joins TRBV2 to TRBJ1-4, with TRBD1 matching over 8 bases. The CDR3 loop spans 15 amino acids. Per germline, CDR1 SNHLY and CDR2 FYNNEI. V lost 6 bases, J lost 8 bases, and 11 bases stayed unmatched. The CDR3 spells CASRPYGTGGEKLFF. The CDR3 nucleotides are TGTGCCAGCAGGCCATACGGGACAGGTGGAGAAAAACTGTTTTTT.

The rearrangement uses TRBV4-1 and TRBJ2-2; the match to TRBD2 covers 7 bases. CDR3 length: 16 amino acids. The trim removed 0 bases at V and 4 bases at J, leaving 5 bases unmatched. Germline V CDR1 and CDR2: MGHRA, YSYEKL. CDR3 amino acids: CASSQEGLAVTGELFF. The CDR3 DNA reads TGCGCCAGCAGCCAAGAGGGGCTAGCGGTCACCGGGGAGCTGTTTTTT.

CDR3 amino acids: CATSRGQGASNTF. In DNA, the CDR3 is TGTGCCACCAGCAGGGGCCAGGGGGCCTCAAACACCTTC. The chain joins TRBV15 to TRBJ1-2, with TRBD1 matching 8 bases. This CDR3 comprises 13 residues. CDR1 is LNHNV and CDR2 is YYDKDF in the germline V gene (reference sequence). V lost 3 bases and J lost 12; bases outside the gene matches: 9.

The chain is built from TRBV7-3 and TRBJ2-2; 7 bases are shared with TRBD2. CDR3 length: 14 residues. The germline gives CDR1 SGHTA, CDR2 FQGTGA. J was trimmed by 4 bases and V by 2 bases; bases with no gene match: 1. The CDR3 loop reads CASSLGGSTGELFF. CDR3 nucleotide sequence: TGTGCCAGCAGCTTAGGCGGGAGCACCGGGGAGCTGTTTTTT.

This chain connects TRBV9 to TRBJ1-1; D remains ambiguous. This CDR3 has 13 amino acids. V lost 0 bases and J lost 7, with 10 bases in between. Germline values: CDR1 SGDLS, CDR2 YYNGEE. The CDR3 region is CASSVVGSFEAFF. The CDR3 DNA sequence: TGTGCCAGCAGCGTAGTAGGGAGTTTTGAAGCTTTCTTT. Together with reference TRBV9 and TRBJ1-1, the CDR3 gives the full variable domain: DSGVTQTPKHLITATGQRVTLRCSPRSGDLSVYWYQQSLDQGLQFLIQYYNGEERAKGNILERFSAQQFPDLHSELNLSSLELGDSALYFCASSVVGSFEAFFGQGTRLTVV.

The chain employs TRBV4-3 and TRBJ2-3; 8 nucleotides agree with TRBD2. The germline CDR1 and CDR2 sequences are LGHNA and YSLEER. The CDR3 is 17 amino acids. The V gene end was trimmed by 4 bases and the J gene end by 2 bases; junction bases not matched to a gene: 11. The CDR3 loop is CASSRVLAAPPTDTQYF. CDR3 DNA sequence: TGCGCCAGCAGCCGCGTACTAGCGGCCCCTCCCACAGATACGCAGTATTTT.

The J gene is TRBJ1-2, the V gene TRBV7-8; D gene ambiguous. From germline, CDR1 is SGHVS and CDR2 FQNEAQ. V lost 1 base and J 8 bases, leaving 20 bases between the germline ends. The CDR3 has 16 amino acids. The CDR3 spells CASSLGSGPLLLGYTF. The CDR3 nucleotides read TGTGCCAGCAGCTTAGGGTCAGGCCCCCTCTTACTCGGCTACACCTTC.

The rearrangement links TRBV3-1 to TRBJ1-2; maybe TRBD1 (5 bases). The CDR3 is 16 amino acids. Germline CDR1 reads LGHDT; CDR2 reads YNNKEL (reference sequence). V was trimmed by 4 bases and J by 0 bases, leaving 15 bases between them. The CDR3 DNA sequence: TGTGCCAGCAGCCTTGACCAGGACACGGCTAACTATGGCTACACCTTC. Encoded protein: CASSLDQDTANYGYTF.

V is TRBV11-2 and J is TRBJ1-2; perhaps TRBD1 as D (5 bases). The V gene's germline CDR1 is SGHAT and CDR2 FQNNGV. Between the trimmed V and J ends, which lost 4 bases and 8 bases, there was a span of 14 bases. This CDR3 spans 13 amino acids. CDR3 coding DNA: TGTGCCAGCAGCTCTTGGGACTTGGGGGGCTACACCTTC. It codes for CASSSWDLGGYTF.

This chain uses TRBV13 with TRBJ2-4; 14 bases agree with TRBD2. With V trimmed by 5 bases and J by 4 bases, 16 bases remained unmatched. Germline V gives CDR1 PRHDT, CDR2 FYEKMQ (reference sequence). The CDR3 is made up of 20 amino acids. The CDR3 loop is CASSPGGLAGAWRPKNIQYF. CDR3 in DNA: TGTGCCAGCAGCCCGGGGGGACTAGCGGGAGCTTGGCGACCAAAAAACATTCAGTACTTC.

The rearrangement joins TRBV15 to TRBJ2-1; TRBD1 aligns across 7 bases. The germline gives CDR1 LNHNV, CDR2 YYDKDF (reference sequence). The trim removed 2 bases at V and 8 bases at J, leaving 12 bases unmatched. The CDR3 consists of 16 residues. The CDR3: CATSRTYDRVIDEQFF. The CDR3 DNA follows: TGTGCCACCAGCAGAACCTACGACAGGGTGATTGATGAGCAGTTCTTC.

CDR3 coding DNA: TGCAGTGCTCTTACTCTAGGACAGGGGTCGAGGAGCAATCAGCCCCAGCATTTT. Amino acids: CSALTLGQGSRSNQPQHF. The gene calls are TRBV20-1 and TRBJ1-5; 9 nucleotides agree with TRBD1. The CDR3 sequence is 18 residues long. The V segment lost 5 bases and the J segment 1 base; nucleotides outside the gene matches: 15. CDR1 and CDR2 (germline): DFQATT, SNEGSKA (reference sequence).

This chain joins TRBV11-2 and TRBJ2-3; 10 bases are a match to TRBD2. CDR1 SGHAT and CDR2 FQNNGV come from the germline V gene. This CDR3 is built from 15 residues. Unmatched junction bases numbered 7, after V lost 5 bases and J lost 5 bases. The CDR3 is CASSAAGGPEDTQYF. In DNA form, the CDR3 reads TGTGCCAGCAGCGCAGCGGGAGGGCCCGAAGATACGCAGTATTTT.